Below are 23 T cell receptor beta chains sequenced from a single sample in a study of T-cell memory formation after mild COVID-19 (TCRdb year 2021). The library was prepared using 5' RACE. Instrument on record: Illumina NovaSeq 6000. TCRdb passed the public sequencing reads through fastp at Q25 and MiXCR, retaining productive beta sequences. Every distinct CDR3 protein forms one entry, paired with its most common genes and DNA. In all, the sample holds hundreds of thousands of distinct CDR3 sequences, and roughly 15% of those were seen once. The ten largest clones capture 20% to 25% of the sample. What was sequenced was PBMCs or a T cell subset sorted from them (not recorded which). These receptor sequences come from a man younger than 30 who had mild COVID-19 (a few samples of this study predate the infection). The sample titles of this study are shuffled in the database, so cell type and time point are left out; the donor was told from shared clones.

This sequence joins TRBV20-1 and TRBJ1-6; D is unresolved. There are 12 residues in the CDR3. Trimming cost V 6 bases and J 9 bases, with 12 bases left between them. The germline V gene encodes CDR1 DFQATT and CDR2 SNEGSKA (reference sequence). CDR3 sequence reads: CSADEWSSPLHF. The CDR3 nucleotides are TGCAGTGCGGACGAATGGAGTTCACCCCTCCACTTT.

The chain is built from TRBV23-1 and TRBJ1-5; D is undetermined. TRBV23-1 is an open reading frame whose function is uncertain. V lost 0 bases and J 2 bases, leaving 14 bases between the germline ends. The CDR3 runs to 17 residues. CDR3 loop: CASSQSGEGMGNQPQHF. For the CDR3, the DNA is TGCGCCAGCAGTCAATCGGGCGAAGGGATGGGCAATCAGCCCCAGCATTTT.

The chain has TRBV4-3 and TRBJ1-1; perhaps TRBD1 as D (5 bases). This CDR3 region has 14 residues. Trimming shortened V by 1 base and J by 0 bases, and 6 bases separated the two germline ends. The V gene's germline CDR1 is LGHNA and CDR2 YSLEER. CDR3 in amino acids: CASSQARVNTEAFF. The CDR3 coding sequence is TGCGCCAGCAGCCAAGCCAGGGTGAACACTGAAGCTTTCTTT.

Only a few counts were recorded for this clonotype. The DNA for the CDR3 is TGTGCCAGCAGTGGGACAGGGGGCGGACAGCCCCAGCATTTT. Its translation: CASSGTGGGQPQHF. J is TRBJ1-5 and V is TRBV2, with 11 nucleotides matching TRBD1. Losses at the gene ends were 4 bases for V and 7 bases for J; bases not matched to a gene: 3. Germline V gene lookup returns CDR1 SNHLY and CDR2 FYNNEI. The CDR3 extends over 14 amino acids.

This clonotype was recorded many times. The CDR3 nucleotides read TGTGCCAGCAGCTTAGCTGCGGACAGAAACTATGGCTACACCTTC. It is translated as CASSLAADRNYGYTF. The J gene is TRBJ1-2, the V gene TRBV7-9; the D gene is possibly TRBD1 (6 bases). The length of the CDR3 is 15 residues. The ends were cut back, 0 bases at V and 2 bases at J, with 10 bases in the middle. The germline V gene encodes CDR1 SEHNR and CDR2 FQNEAQ (reference sequence).

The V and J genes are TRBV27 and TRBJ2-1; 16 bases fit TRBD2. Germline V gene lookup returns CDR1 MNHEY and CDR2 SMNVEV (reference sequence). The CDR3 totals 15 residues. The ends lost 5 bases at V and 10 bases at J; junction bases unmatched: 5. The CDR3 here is CASSPGTSGGEEQFF. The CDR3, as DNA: TGTGCCAGCAGTCCCGGGACTAGCGGGGGGGAGGAGCAGTTCTTC.

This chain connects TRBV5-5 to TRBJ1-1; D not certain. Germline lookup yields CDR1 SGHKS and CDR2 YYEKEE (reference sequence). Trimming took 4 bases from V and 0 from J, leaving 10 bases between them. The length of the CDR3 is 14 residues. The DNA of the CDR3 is TGTGCCAGCAGCCCTGACGGTCTGAACACTGAAGCTTTCTTT. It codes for CASSPDGLNTEAFF.

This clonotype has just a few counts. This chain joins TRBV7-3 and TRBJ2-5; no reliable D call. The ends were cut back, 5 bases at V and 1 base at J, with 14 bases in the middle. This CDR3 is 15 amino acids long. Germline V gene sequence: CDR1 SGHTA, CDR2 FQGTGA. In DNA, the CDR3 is TGTGCCAGCAGCCGGACCGCCCGGATCCAAGAGACCCAGTACTTC. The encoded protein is CASSRTARIQETQYF. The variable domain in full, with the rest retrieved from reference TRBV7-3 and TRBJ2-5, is GAGVSQTPSNKVTEKGKYVELRCDPISGHTALYWYRQSLGQGPEFLIYFQGTGAADDSGLPNDRFFAVRPEGSVSTLKIQRTERGDSAVYLCASSRTARIQETQYFGPGTRLLVL.

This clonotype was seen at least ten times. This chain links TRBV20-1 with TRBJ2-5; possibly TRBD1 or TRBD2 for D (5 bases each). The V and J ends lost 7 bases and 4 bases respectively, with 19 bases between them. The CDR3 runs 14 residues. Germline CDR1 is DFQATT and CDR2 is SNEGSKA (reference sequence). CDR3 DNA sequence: TGCAGTGTCCCGGGGCAGGGAGTTCGAGAGACCCAGTACTTC. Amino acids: CSVPGQGVRETQYF.

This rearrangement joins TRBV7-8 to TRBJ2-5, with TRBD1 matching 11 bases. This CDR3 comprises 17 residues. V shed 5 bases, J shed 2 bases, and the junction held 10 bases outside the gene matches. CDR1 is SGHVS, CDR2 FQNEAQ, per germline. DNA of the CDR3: TGTGCCAGCAGCCTCCGGGACAGGGGGATACCGCAAGAGACCCAGTACTTC. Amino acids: CASSLRDRGIPQETQYF. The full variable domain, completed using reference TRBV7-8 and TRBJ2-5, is GAGVSQSPRYKVAKRGQDVALRCDPISGHVSLFWYQQALGQGPEFLTYFQNEAQLDKSGLPSDRFFAERPEGSVSTLKIQRTQQEDSAVYLCASSLRDRGIPQETQYFGPGTRLLVL.

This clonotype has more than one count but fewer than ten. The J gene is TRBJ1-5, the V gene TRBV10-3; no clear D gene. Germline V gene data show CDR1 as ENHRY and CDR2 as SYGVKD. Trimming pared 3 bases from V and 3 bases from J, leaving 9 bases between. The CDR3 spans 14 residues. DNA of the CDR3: TGTGCCATCAGTGAAGGACCGATCAATCAGCCCCAGCATTTT. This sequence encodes CAISEGPINQPQHF.

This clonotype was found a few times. In DNA form, the CDR3 reads TGTGCCAGCAGCTTTGGACAGCGGAACACTGAAGCTTTCTTT. Translated: CASSFGQRNTEAFF. This rearrangement joins TRBV5-6 to TRBJ1-1, with D maybe TRBD1 (6 bases). This CDR3 spans 14 amino acids. Trimming pared 2 bases from V and 1 base from J, leaving 9 bases between. Germline CDR1 and CDR2: SGHDT and YYEEEE. The full variable domain, its missing parts supplied by reference TRBV5-6 and TRBJ1-1, is DAGVTQSPTHLIKTRGQQVTLRCSPKSGHDTVSWYQQALGQGPQFIFQYYEEEERQRGNFPDRFSGHQFPNYSSELNVNALLLGDSALYLCASSFGQRNTEAFFGQGTRLTVV.

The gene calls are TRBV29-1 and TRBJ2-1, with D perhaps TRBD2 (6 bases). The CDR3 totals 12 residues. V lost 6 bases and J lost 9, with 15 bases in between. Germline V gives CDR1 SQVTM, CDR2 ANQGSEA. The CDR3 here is CSVGPGDGEQFF. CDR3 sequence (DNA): TGCAGCGTCGGCCCGGGGGACGGTGAGCAGTTCTTC.

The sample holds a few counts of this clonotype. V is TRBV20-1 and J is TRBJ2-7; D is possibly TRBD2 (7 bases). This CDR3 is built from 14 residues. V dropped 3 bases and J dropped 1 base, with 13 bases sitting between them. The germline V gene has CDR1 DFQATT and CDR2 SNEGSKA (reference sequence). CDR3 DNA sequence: TGCAGTGCTAGTGTGGGGGGGGCTTCCTACGAGCAGTACTTC. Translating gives CSASVGGASYEQYF.

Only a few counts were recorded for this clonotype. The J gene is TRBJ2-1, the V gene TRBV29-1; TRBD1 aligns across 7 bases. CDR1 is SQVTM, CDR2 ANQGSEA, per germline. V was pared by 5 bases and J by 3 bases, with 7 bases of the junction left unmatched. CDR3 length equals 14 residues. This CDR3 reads CSVPTGKVYNEQFF. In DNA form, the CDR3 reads TGCAGCGTTCCGACAGGGAAGGTCTACAATGAGCAGTTCTTC.

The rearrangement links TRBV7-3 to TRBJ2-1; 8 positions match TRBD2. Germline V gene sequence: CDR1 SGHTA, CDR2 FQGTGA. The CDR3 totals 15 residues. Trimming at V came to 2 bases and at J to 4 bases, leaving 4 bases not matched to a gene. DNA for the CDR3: TGTGCCAGCAGCTTAGAACTAGCGGCGTACAATGAGCAGTTCTTC. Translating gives CASSLELAAYNEQFF.

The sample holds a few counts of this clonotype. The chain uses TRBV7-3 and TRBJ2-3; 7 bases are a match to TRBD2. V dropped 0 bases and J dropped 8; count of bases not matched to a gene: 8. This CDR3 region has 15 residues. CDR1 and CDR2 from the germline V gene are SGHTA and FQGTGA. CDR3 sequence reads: CASSLTGGGLGTQYF. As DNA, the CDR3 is TGTGCCAGCAGCTTAACCGGCGGGGGTTTGGGTACGCAGTATTTT. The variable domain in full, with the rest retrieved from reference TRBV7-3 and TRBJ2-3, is GAGVSQTPSNKVTEKGKYVELRCDPISGHTALYWYRQSLGQGPEFLIYFQGTGAADDSGLPNDRFFAVRPEGSVSTLKIQRTERGDSAVYLCASSLTGGGLGTQYFGPGTRLTVL.

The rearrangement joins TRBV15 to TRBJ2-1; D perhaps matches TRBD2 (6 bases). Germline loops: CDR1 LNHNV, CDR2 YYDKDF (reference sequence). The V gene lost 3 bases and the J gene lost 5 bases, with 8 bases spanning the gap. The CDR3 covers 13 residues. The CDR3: CATSRRLDNEQFF. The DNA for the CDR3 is TGTGCCACCAGCAGGAGACTAGACAATGAGCAGTTCTTC. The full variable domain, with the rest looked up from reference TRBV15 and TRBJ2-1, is DAMVIQNPRYQVTQFGKPVTLSCSQTLNHNVMYWYQQKSSQAPKLLFHYYDKDFNNEADTPDNFQSRRPNTSFCFLDIRSPGLGDTAMYLCATSRRLDNEQFFGPGTRLTVL.

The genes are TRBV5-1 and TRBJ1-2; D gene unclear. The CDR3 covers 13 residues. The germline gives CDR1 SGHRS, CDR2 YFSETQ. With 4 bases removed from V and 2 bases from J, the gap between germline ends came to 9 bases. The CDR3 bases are TGCGCCAGCAGCCGCCTCGAGAACTATGGCTACACCTTC. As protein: CASSRLENYGYTF.

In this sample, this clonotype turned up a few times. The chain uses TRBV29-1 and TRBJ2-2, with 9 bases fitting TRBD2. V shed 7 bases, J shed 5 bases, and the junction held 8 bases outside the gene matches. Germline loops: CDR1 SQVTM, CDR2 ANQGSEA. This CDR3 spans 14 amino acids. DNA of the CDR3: TGCAGCGGCTCTGCGGGGGGGCCGACCGGGGAGCTGTTTTTT. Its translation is CSGSAGGPTGELFF.

The CDR3 DNA follows: TGCAGTGCTAGAGATCCCCTGATAGCCTACGAGCAGTACTTC. Encoded protein: CSARDPLIAYEQYF. The chain joins TRBV20-1 to TRBJ2-7, with D unclear. This CDR3 is built from 14 residues. CDR1 and CDR2 (germline): DFQATT, SNEGSKA (reference sequence). V was trimmed by 0 bases and J by 2 bases, leaving 11 bases between them.

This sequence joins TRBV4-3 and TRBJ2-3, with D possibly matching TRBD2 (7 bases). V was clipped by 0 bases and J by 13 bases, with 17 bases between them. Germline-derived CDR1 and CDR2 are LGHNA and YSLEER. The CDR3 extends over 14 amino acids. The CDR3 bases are TGCGCCAGCAGCCAAGATCTTACGGGGGGCCGAAAGTATTTT. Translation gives CASSQDLTGGRKYF.

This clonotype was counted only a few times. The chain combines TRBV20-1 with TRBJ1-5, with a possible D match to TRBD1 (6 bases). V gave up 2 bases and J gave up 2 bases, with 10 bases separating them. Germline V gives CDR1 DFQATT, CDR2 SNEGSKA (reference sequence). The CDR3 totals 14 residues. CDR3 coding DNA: TGCAGTGCTAGAAAAGCAGGGGGCAATCAGCCCCAGCATTTT. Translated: CSARKAGGNQPQHF.